The TCR beta chain under discussion was sequenced for a study of vaccination and CD4 T cells after COVID-19. Study summary: Four females and six males made up the convalescents, with two Hispanic. Post-diagnosis, post-COVID samples were collected after a median about 95 days, ranging 35 to 161. Findings of the study overall: Within the convalescent patients, a median about 85% of the SARS-CoV-2-reactive clones were ones that appeared only post-vaccination. A relatively small number of convalescent patients were studied, and no early post-infection timepoints were included.

TCRdb analysed the PCR reads with MiXCR anew, one entry per CDR3 protein. The top ten clones hold about 1.1% of a sample with just over 20,000 distinct CDR3 sequences, 58% of them seen once. A remark on this clonotype: Its antigen is still unknown.

The germline CDR1 and CDR2 sequences are MNHEY and SVGEGT. The CDR3 is made up of 17 amino acids. V gave up 6 bases and J gave up 3 bases; unmatched junction bases: 9. The source material was CD4+ T cells from blood, sampled before SARS-CoV-2 vaccination. The receptor's source is a human donor who had recovered from COVID-19. V is TRBV6-2 or TRBV6-3 and J is TRBJ2-3; 13 positions agree with TRBD2. CDR3 region: CASSSTGLAGETDTQYF. As DNA, the CDR3 is TGTGCCAGCAGCTCGACAGGACTAGCGGGAGAAACAGATACGCAGTATTTT.